The present T cell receptor (beta chain) was sequenced within a study of blood T cells in healthy people across ages. This CDR3 spans 15 amino acids. Trimming took 6 bases from V and 11 from J; bases not matched to a gene: 14. Per the germline V gene, CDR1 is MNHNS and CDR2 is SASEGT. Using a J-beta primer mix together with a sample-barcoded 5' primer, a second PCR was run for roughly 7 to 12 cycles. The study obtained at least 3 million CDR3-containing paired-end reads from every sample. A single record per CDR3 protein comes from TCRdb applying MiXCR to the 5' RACE reads. The table lists just under 900,000 distinct CDR3 sequences, roughly 26% of them singletons.

The receptor was derived from a woman of 80 years or more in good health. Sequencing input: blood. V usage is TRBV6-1 and J usage is TRBJ2-5, with TRBD2 identical over 11 bases. CDR3 loop: CASSSLAGGSNEQYF. CDR3 DNA sequence: TGTGCCAGCAGCTCGCTAGCGGGGGGAAGCAATGAGCAGTACTTC.